The sequence of this T cell receptor beta chain was determined in a study of blood T cell repertoires in COVID-19. The overall study: Some COVID-19 samples were acute and others convalescent; all came from the United States, Italy and Spain. In each case, the material was cDNA or gDNA derived from T cells, B-cell-depleted T cells, or PBMCs.

CDR1 and CDR2 (germline): SGHTS, YDEGEE. The CDR3 extends over 15 amino acids. The ends lost 4 bases at V and 1 base at J; junction bases unmatched: 3. TCRdb keeps only in-frame clones here, not all; method: immunoSEQ multiplex PCR. Among roughly 200,000 clones listed, about nine tenths were seen once. The sample taken for sequencing was PBMCs or T cells enriched from blood (not recorded which). The chain couples TRBV5-8 to TRBJ2-5, with 11 bases aligning to TRBD2. The sequence came from a man between 18 and 29 years old with acute COVID-19. CDR3 coding DNA: TGTGCCAGCAGCCCCGGGACTAGCGGCCAAGAGACCCAGTACTTC. Protein sequence: CASSPGTSGQETQYF.